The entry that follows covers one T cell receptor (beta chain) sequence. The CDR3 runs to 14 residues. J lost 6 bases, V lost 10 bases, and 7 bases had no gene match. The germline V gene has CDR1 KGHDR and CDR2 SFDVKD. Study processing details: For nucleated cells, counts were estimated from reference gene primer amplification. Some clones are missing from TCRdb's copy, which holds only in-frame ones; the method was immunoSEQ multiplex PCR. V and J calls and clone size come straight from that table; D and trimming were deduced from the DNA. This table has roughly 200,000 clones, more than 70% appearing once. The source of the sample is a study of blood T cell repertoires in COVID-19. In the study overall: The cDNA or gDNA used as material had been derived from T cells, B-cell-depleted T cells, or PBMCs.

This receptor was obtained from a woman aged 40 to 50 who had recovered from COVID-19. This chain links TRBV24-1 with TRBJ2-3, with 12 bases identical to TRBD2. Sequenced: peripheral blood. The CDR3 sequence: CATRTSGAQDTQYF. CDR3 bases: TGTGCCACAAGGACTAGCGGGGCCCAGGATACGCAGTATTTT.